One sample yielded the 13 T cell receptor beta chains listed below, sequenced in a study of T-cell memory formation after mild COVID-19. TCRdb recomputed calls from the 5' RACE reads with MiXCR, one row per CDR3 protein. This sample has about 110,000 distinct CDR3 sequences; 9.5% to 15% occur once, and the top ten carry around 27%. Material: PBMCs or a T cell subset sorted from them (not recorded which). The receptors derive from an adult woman who had mild COVID-19 (a few samples of this study predate the infection). Cell type and time point are not known.

The V and J genes are TRBV13 and TRBJ2-1; D possibly matches TRBD1 or TRBD2 (6 bases each). Germline V CDR1 and CDR2: PRHDT, FYEKMQ (reference sequence). Trimming removed 6 bases from V and 8 bases from J, with 14 bases in between. The CDR3 length is 13 residues. The CDR3 here is CASRGGPVDEQFF. The CDR3 DNA sequence: TGTGCCAGCAGAGGGGGGCCTGTAGATGAGCAGTTCTTC.

This clonotype is medium-sized by share. The chain couples TRBV7-3 to TRBJ2-3; D not certain. With 5 bases removed from V and 2 bases from J, the gap between germline ends came to 11 bases. The V gene's germline CDR1 is SGHTA and CDR2 FQGTGA. This CDR3 contains 14 residues. CDR3 in amino acids: CASSPGPATDTQYF. In nucleotides, the CDR3 is TGTGCCAGCAGCCCGGGTCCTGCCACAGATACGCAGTATTTT.

This clonotype was found a few times. The rearrangement links TRBV5-1 to TRBJ2-3; D ambiguous. The CDR3 extends over 18 amino acids. Trimming pared 0 bases from V and 1 base from J, leaving 18 bases between. CDR1 SGHRS and CDR2 YFSETQ come from the germline V gene. For the CDR3, the DNA is TGCGCCAGCAGCTTGGAGCCCCCCTACCAAGCTGGCACAGATACGCAGTATTTT. This codes for CASSLEPPYQAGTDTQYF.

The chain employs TRBV7-8 and TRBJ2-1; 12 nucleotides agree with TRBD1. Trimming at V came to 0 bases and at J to 1 base, leaving 7 bases not matched to a gene. Per germline, CDR1 SGHVS and CDR2 FQNEAQ. The CDR3 sequence is 19 residues long. For the CDR3, the DNA is TGTGCCAGCAGCTTAGCCGCCGGGACAGGGGGCTCATCCTACAATGAGCAGTTCTTC. Encoded protein: CASSLAAGTGGSSYNEQFF.

The chain carries TRBV10-2 and TRBJ1-2, with 7 nucleotides matching TRBD1. CDR1 WSHSY and CDR2 SAAADI come from the germline V gene. Unmatched junction bases numbered 9, after V lost 0 bases and J lost 8 bases. The CDR3 has 15 residues. The CDR3 nucleotides are TGCGCCAGCAGTGAGTCTACAGGGGTGTTCGAAGGCTACACCTTC. Residues: CASSESTGVFEGYTF.

This clonotype was seen only a few times. This rearrangement joins TRBV6-2 or TRBV6-3 to TRBJ2-3; the match to TRBD2 covers 10 bases. Trimming took 5 bases from V and 7 from J; bases not matched to a gene: 15. The CDR3 totals 17 residues. Germline V gives CDR1 MNHEY, CDR2 SVGEGT. CDR3 region: CASSPLTLAGALHTQYF. The CDR3 DNA reads TGTGCCAGCAGTCCACTCACCCTAGCGGGAGCTCTGCATACGCAGTATTTT.

This chain connects TRBV7-9 to TRBJ2-7; TRBD2 matches 7 bases. The CDR3 totals 17 residues. Germline V gene sequence: CDR1 SEHNR, CDR2 FQNEAQ (reference sequence). V shed 5 bases and J 2 bases; nucleotides not matched to a gene: 15. DNA of the CDR3: TGTGCCAGCAGCCTGGGAAGTGTCGGGGGAGGGACCTACGAGCAGTACTTC. Amino acid sequence: CASSLGSVGGGTYEQYF.

Only a few counts were recorded for this clonotype. The genes are TRBV12-3 or TRBV12-4 and TRBJ2-1; D not resolved. The CDR3 consists of 13 residues. V was clipped by 6 bases and J by 0 bases, with 6 bases between them. CDR3 sequence reads: CASSESSYNEQFF. The CDR3 bases are TGTGCCAGCAGCGAGAGCTCCTACAATGAGCAGTTCTTC.

This clonotype appeared a few times. The chain employs TRBV5-6 and TRBJ1-1, with D unresolved. Germline V lookup: CDR1 SGHDT, CDR2 YYEEEE. CDR3 length equals 13 residues. V dropped 2 bases and J dropped 0 bases, with 5 bases sitting between them. CDR3 amino acids: CASSFFMNTEAFF. DNA of the CDR3: TGTGCCAGCAGCTTCTTCATGAACACTGAAGCTTTCTTT.

The rearrangement joins TRBV7-9 to TRBJ1-3; no firm D call. Trimming shortened V by 8 bases and J by 9 bases, and 8 bases separated the two germline ends. The CDR3 extends over 10 amino acids. CDR1 is SEHNR, CDR2 FQNEAQ, per germline (reference sequence). CDR3 bases: TGTGCCAGCCGGGGTCGCACCATATATTTT. Translating it yields CASRGRTIYF.

The chain has TRBV4-1 and TRBJ2-7; 13 nucleotides line up with TRBD2. The CDR3 has 20 amino acids. Per the germline V gene, CDR1 is MGHRA and CDR2 is YSYEKL. J was trimmed by 1 base and V by 1 base; bases with no gene match: 13. CDR3 coding DNA: TGCGCCAGCAGCCAAGGAGGGAAGACTAGCGGGGGGCAATCTTCCTACGAGCAGTACTTC. Translation: CASSQGGKTSGGQSSYEQYF.

V gene TRBV28 combines with J gene TRBJ1-1; weak D call: TRBD1 (5 bases). The CDR3 is 14 amino acids. From germline, CDR1 is MDHEN and CDR2 SYDVKM. With 5 bases removed from V and 4 bases from J, the gap between germline ends came to 14 bases. The CDR3: CASSPRQKGTEAFF. For the CDR3, the DNA is TGTGCCAGCAGTCCGAGACAGAAGGGCACTGAAGCTTTCTTT.

There are a few counts of this clonotype. The chain joins TRBV2 to TRBJ2-7; 14 bases match TRBD2. Germline V gene data show CDR1 as SNHLY and CDR2 as FYNNEI. Germline trimming cut 4 bases from V and 3 bases from J; bases unmatched to any gene: 8. CDR3 length: 17 amino acids. The CDR3: CASSGGLAGAPDYEQYF. The CDR3 DNA reads TGTGCCAGCAGTGGGGGACTAGCGGGGGCCCCTGACTACGAGCAGTACTTC.